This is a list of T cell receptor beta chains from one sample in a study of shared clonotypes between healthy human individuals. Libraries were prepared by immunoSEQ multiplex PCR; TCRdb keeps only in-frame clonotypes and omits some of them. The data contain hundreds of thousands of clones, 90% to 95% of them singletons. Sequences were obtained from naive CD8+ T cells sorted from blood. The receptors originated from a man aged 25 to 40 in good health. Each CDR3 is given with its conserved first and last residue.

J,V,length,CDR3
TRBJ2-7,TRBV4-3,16,CASSLWRDLLAYEQYF
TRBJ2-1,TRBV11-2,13,CASSYDSGNEQFF
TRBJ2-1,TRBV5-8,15,CASSLVREKMYEQFF
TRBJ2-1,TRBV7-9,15,CASRAIAGAYNEQFF
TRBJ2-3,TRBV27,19,CASSLFPAIDRGPTDTQYF
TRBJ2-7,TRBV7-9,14,CASSPGTPANEQYF
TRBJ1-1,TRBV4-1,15,CASSHREGQSPEAFF
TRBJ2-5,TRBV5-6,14,CASSVDREQETQYF
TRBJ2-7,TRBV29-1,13,CSVAPTETYEQYF
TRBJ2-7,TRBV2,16,CASSEYGTSGSGEQYF
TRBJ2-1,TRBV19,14,CASSMTSGYNEQFF
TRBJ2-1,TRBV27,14,CASKMGSSYNEQFF
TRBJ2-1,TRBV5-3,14,CARSARGPSNEQFF
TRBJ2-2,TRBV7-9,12,CASSLALGELFF
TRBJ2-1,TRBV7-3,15,CASSLSAGTYNEQFF
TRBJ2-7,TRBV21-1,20,CASTPMGPGLAALGSYEQYF
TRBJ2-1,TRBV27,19,CASARNLAQTSKDSNEQFF
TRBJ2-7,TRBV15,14,CATSRQGVDYEQYF
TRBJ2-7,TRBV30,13,CAWSPQDSYEQYF
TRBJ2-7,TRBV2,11,CASLDAGEQYF
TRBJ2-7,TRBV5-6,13,CASSLGQSDEQYF
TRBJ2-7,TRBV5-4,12,CASSWGNYEQYF
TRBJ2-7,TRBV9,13,CASSVAEAGWQYF
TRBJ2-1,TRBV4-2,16,CASSLGYARSGNEQFF
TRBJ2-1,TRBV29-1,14,CSVEGPGTGNEQFF
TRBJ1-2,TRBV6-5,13,CASSYGQGAGYTF
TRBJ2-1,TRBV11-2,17,CASSLGRGRGTYNEQFF
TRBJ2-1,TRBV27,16,CASSPPSGLEGPEQFF
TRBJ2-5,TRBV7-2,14,CASSRTLAQETQYF
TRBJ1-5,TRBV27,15,CASTPRAGRDQPQHF
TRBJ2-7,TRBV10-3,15,CAISESQLSSYEQYF
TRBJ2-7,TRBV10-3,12,CAISDREDEQYF
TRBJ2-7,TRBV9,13,CASSVSGAYEQYF
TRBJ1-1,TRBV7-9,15,CASSFGRPANTEAFF
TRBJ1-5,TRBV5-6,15,CASSLVTDSNQPQHF
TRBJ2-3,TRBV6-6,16,CASSYSPLGLTDTQYF
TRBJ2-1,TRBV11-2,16,CASSLVPSGIRGEQFF
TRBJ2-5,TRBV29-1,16,CSVVHRDRWGQETQYF
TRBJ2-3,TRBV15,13,CATSSGATDTQYF
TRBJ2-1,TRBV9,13,CASSVASGFEQFF
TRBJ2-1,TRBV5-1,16,CASSPETSGSPSGQFF
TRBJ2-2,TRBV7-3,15,CASRFPGQGTGELFF
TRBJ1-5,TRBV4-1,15,CASSPWADSNQPQHF
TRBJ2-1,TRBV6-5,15,CASSYAEGAYNEQFF
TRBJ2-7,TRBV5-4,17,CASSPDTTALTAYEQYF
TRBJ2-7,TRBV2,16,CASSEMLAGVFYEQYF
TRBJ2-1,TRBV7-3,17,CASSKGWGPSSYNEQFF
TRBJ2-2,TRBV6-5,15,CATGGAGGIAGELFF
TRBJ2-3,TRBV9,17,CASTTGLGTGFSDTQYF
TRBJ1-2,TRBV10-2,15,CASSEFGNTNYGYTF